This T cell receptor beta chain came from a study of T-cell reconstitution after alpha-beta-depleted transplantation in children. Unique molecular identifiers were incorporated during preparation of the TCRbeta library. TCRdb reanalysed the PCR reads using MiXCR and keeps one entry per CDR3 protein. The sample yields around 480,000 distinct CDR3 sequences, approximately 32% seen once. This CDR3 contains 17 residues. With V trimmed by 2 bases and J by 8 bases, 6 bases remained unmatched. The germline gives CDR1 MNHEY, CDR2 SVGEGT. Sequences were derived from PBMCs from the stem cell graft donor, sampled from the stem cell graft. This chain links TRBV6-2 or TRBV6-3 with TRBJ2-1; 16 nucleotides match TRBD2. The sequence was obtained from a human donor who donated a stem cell graft to a child with aplastic anemia. The CDR3 region has the DNA TGTGCCAGCAGTTACCGCGGGACTAGCGGGAGGGCTTATGAGCAGTTCTTC. Residues: CASSYRGTSGRAYEQFF.